The 2 T cell receptor beta chains below all came from one sample that was sequenced in a study of siplizumab effects on memory and regulatory T cells. Measured with immunoSEQ multiplex PCR; TCRdb has only the in-frame clones, and not every one. The sample holds 90,000 to 120,000 clones, more than 85% seen once. Sequencing was done on a sample of Tregs sorted from blood. These receptors were collected from a human donor in good health.

This chain connects TRBV5-1 to TRBJ2-2, with unresolved D. CDR1 and CDR2 (germline): SGHRS, YFSETQ. CDR3 size: 15 residues. V was trimmed by 0 bases and J by 4 bases, leaving 10 bases between them. The CDR3 protein is CASSLEQLTTGELFF. Here the CDR3 DNA reads TGCGCCAGCAGCTTGGAGCAGCTAACCACCGGGGAGCTGTTTTTT.

This clone was observed once. The V and J genes are TRBV18 and TRBJ1-5, with D possibly TRBD1 on 6 matching bases. This CDR3 region has 17 residues. Germline V lookup: CDR1 KGHSH, CDR2 LQKENI. V dropped 6 bases and J dropped 0 bases, with 18 bases sitting between them. CDR3 coding DNA: TGTGCCAGCTCGTTCGGGGGCCTCGGGGTTAGCAATCAGCCCCAGCATTTT. This sequence encodes CASSFGGLGVSNQPQHF.